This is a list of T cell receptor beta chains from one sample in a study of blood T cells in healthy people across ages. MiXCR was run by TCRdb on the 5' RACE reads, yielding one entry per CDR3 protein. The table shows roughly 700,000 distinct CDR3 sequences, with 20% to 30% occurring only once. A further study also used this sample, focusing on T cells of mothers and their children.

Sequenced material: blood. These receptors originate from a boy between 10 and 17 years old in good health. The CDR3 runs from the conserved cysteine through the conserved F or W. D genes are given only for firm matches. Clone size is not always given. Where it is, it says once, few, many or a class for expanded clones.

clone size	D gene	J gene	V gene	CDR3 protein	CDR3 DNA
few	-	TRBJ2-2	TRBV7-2	CASSSPTNTGELFF	TGTGCCAGCAGCTCCCCTACGAACACCGGGGAGCTGTTTTTT
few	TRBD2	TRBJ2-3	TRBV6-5	CASSYVGTSGGPTDTQYF	TGTGCCAGCAGTTATGTCGGGACTAGCGGGGGCCCCACAGATACGCAGTATTTT
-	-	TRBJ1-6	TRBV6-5	CASSHPRHEVDSPLHF	TGTGCCAGCAGTCATCCCAGACATGAGGTCGATTCACCCCTCCACTTT
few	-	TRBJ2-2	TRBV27	CASSFIITGELFF	TGTGCCAGCAGTTTTATTATCACCGGGGAGCTGTTTTTT
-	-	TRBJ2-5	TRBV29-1	CSVGGYLETQYF	TGCAGCGTTGGGGGGTACTTAGAGACCCAGTACTTC
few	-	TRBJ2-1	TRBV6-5	CASSDRGGPYNEQFF	TGTGCCAGCAGCGACCGCGGGGGCCCCTACAATGAGCAGTTCTTC
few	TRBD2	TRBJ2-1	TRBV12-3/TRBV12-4	CASRPGLAGSSYNEQFF	TGTGCCAGCAGACCGGGACTAGCGGGTAGCTCCTACAATGAGCAGTTCTTC
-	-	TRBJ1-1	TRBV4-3	CASSLALRLGLNTEAFF	TGCGCCAGCAGCCTCGCATTACGGCTTGGGCTGAACACTGAAGCTTTCTTT
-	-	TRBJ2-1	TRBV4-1	CASSQDGGGRLGNEQFF	TGCGCCAGCAGCCAAGATGGGGGGGGGCGCCTGGGGAATGAGCAGTTCTTC
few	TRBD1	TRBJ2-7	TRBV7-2	CASSRYTTGEQQYF	TGTGCCAGCAGCCGATACACTACAGGGGAACAGCAGTACTTC
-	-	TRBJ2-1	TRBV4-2	CASSQAGINEQFF	TGTGCCAGCAGCCAGGCGGGAATCAATGAGCAGTTCTTC
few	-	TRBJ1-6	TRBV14	CASSQDRSERHSPLHF	TGTGCCAGCAGCCAAGATCGTTCAGAGAGGCATTCACCCCTCCACTTT
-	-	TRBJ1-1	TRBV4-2	CASSQVEQGHTEAFF	TGTGCCAGCAGCCAAGTAGAACAGGGTCACACTGAAGCTTTCTTT
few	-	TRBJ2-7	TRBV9	CASSVGSGRSYEQYF	TGTGCCAGCAGCGTAGGTTCCGGCAGGAGCTACGAGCAGTACTTC
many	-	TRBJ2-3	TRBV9	CASSDRLTDTQYF	TGTGCCAGCAGTGATAGACTCACAGATACGCAGTATTTT
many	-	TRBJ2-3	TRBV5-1	CASSLKGGTDTQYF	TGCGCCAGCAGCTTAAAGGGTGGCACAGATACGCAGTATTTT
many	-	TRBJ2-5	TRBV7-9	CASSPDYQETQYF	TGTGCCAGCAGCCCGGACTACCAAGAGACCCAGTACTTC
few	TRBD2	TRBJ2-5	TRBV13	CASSSIAGAIGGETQYF	TGTGCCAGCAGCTCCATAGCGGGGGCCATTGGTGGGGAGACCCAGTACTTC
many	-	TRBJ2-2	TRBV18	CASSPTPGELFF	TGTGCCAGCAGTCCTACCCCCGGGGAGCTGTTTTTT
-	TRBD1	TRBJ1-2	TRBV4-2	CASSQDEGARGYTF	TGTGCCAGCAGCCAAGATGAGGGGGCGCGTGGCTACACCTTC
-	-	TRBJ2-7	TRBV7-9	CASSLVGRYSYEQYF	TGTGCCAGCAGCTTAGTGGGTCGTTACTCCTACGAGCAGTACTTC
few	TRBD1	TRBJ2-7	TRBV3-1	CASSQDGARGLFYEQYF	TGTGCCAGCAGCCAAGATGGGGCCAGGGGGCTGTTCTACGAGCAGTACTTC
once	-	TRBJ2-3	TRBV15	CATSRGAVSTDTQYF	TGTGCCACCAGCAGAGGAGCGGTTAGCACAGATACGCAGTATTTT
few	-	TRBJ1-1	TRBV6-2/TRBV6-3	CASSYSYGINTEAFF	TGTGCCAGCAGTTACTCTTATGGGATCAACACTGAAGCTTTCTTT
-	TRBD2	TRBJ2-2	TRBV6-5	CAGSYSPSGVNTGELFF	TGTGCCGGCAGTTACTCTCCTAGCGGGGTGAACACCGGGGAGCTGTTTTTT
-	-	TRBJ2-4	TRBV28	CASSEGTVLKNIQYF	TGTGCCAGCAGTGAAGGGACGGTACTTAAAAACATTCAGTACTTC
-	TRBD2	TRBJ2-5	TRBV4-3	CASSQGPGGSDQETQYF	TGCGCCAGCAGCCAAGGCCCCGGGGGGTCGGACCAAGAGACCCAGTACTTC
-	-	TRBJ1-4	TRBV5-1	CASSLVSGGIEKLFF	TGCGCCAGCAGCTTGGTTTCGGGGGGGATTGAAAAACTGTTTTTT
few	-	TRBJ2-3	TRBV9	CASSAHGDTQYF	TGTGCCAGCAGCGCCCACGGGGATACGCAGTATTTT
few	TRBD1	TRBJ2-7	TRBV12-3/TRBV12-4	CASGDREYEQYF	TGTGCCAGCGGGGACAGAGAATACGAGCAGTACTTC
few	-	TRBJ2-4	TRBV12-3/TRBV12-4	CASSLSSGLAKNIQYF	TGTGCCAGCAGTTTGAGCAGCGGCTTAGCCAAAAACATTCAGTACTTC
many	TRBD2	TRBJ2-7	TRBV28	CASRLLAGVSYEQYF	TGTGCCAGCAGACTACTAGCGGGAGTCTCCTACGAGCAGTACTTC
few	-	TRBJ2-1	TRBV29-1	CSVEGASASSYNEQFF	TGCAGCGTTGAAGGGGCTAGCGCCAGCTCCTACAATGAGCAGTTCTTC
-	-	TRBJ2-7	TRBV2	CASSELSSSHEQYF	TGTGCCAGCAGTGAACTTTCTAGCTCCCACGAGCAGTACTTC
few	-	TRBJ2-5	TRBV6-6	CASSYLRETQYF	TGTGCCAGCAGTTACTTGAGAGAGACCCAGTACTTC
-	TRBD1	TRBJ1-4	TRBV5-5	CASSWGQGKANKKLFF	TGTGCCAGCAGCTGGGGACAGGGAAAGGCTAATAAAAAACTGTTTTTT
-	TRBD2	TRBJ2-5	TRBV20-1	CSASPTSGGAQETQYF	TGCAGTGCGTCCCCCACTAGCGGGGGGGCCCAAGAGACCCAGTACTTC
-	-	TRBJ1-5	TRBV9	CASSPRDGQPQHF	TGTGCCAGCAGCCCCAGGGATGGTCAGCCCCAGCATTTT
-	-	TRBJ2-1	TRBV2	CASSPRDPGYNEQFF	TGTGCCAGCAGTCCACGGGACCCCGGCTACAATGAGCAGTTCTTC
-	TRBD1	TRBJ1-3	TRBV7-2	CASSLSTGAANTIYF	TGTGCCAGCAGCTTATCTACAGGGGCCGCAAACACCATATATTTT
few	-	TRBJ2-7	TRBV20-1	CSARDQDSGVHEQYF	TGCAGTGCTAGAGATCAGGACAGCGGGGTCCACGAGCAGTACTTC
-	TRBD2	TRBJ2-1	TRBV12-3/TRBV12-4	CASMVAGGAWDEQFF	TGTGCCAGCATGGTAGCGGGAGGGGCCTGGGATGAGCAGTTCTTC
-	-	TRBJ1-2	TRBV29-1	CSVEDPQGMVYGYTF	TGCAGCGTTGAAGATCCGCAGGGTATGGTCTATGGCTACACCTTC
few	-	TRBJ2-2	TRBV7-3	CASSSPSGELFF	TGTGCCAGCAGCTCCCCAAGCGGGGAGCTGTTTTTT
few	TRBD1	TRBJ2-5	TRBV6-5	CASSDGQVGETQYF	TGTGCCAGCAGTGACGGACAGGTGGGGGAGACCCAGTACTTC
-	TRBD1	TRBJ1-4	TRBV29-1	CSVRTGGADEKLFF	TGCAGCGTGAGGACAGGGGGCGCGGATGAAAAACTGTTTTTT
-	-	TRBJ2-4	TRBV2	CASSEESYMAVAKNIQYF	TGTGCCAGCAGTGAAGAGTCTTATATGGCCGTAGCCAAAAACATTCAGTACTTC
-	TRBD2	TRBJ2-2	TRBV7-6	CASSSGLAGGRTGELFF	TGTGCCAGCAGCTCAGGACTAGCGGGAGGTCGAACCGGGGAGCTGTTTTTT
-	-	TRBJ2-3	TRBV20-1	CSARAGASSTDTQYF	TGCAGTGCTAGGGCGGGGGCCTCTAGCACAGATACGCAGTATTTT
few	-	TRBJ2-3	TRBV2	CASRRLQSSSTDTQYF	TGTGCCAGCAGGAGACTACAGAGTTCTAGCACAGATACGCAGTATTTT